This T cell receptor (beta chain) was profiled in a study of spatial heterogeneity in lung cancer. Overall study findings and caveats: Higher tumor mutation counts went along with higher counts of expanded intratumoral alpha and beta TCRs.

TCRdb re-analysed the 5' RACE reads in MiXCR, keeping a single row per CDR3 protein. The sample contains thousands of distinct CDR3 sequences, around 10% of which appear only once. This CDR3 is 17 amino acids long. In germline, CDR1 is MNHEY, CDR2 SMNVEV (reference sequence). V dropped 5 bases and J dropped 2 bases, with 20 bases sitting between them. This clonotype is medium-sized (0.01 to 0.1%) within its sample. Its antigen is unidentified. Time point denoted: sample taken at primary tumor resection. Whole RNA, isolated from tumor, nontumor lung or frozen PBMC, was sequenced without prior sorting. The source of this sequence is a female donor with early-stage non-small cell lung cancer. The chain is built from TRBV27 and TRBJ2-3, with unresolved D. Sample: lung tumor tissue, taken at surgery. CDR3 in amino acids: CASSPHLWVLITDTQYF. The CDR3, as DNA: TGTGCCAGCAGTCCCCATCTTTGGGTGTTGATCACAGATACGCAGTATTTT.